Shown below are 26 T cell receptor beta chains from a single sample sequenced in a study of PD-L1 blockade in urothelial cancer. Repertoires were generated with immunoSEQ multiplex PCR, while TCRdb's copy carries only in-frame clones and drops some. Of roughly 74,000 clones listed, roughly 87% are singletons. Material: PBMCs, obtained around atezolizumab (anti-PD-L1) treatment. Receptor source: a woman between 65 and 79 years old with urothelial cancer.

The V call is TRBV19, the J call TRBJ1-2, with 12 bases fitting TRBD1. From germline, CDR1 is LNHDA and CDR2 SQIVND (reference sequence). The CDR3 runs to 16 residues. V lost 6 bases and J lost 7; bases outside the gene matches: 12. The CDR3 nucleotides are TGTGCCAGTAGCCACCGGGGACAGGGGGCGCCGGGTGGCTACACCTTC. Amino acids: CASSHRGQGAPGGYTF.

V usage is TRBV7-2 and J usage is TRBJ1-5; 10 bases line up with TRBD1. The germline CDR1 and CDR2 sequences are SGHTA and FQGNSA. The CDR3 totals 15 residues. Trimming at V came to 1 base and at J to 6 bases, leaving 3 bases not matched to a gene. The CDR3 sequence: CASSLEDRGTQPQHF. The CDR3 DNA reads TGTGCCAGCAGCTTAGAGGACAGGGGGACTCAGCCCCAGCATTTT.

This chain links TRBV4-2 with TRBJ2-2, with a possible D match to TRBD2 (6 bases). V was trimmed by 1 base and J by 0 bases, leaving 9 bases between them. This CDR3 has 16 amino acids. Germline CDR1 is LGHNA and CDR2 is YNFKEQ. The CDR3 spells CASSQGTSPNTGELFF. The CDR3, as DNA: TGTGCCAGCAGCCAAGGTACTAGCCCGAACACCGGGGAGCTGTTTTTT.

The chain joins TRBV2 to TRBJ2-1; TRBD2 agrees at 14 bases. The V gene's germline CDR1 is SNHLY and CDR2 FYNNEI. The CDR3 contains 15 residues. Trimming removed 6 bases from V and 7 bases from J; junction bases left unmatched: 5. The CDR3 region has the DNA TGTGCCAGCAGGGTCGGACTAGCGGGAGGTAATGAGCAGTTCTTC. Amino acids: CASRVGLAGGNEQFF.

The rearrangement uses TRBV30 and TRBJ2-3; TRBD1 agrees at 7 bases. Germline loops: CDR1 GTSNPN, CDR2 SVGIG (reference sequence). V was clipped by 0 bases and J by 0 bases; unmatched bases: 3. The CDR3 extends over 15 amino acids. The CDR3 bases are TGTGCCTGGAGTGTACTGACAGGGAGCACAGATACGCAGTATTTT. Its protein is CAWSVLTGSTDTQYF.

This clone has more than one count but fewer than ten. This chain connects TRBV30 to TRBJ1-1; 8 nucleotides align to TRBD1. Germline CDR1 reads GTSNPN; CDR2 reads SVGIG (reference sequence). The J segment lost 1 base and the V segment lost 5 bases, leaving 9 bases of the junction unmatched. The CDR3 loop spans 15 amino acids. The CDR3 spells CAWERRTGWNTEAFF. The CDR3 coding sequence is TGTGCCTGGGAGAGAAGGACAGGGTGGAACACTGAAGCTTTCTTT.

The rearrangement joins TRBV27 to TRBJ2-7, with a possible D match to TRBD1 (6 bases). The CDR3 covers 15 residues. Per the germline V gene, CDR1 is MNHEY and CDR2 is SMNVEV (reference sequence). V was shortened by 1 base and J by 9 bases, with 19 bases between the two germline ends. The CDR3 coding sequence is TGTGCCAGCAGTTTATACTACAGGGACCTACGATGGCAGTACTTC. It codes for CASSLYYRDLRWQYF.

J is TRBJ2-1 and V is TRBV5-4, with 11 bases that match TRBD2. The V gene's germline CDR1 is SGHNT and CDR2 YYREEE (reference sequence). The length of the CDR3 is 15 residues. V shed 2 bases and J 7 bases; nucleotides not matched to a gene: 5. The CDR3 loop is CASSFGLAGGNEQFF. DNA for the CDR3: TGTGCCAGCAGCTTTGGCTTAGCGGGAGGGAATGAGCAGTTCTTC.

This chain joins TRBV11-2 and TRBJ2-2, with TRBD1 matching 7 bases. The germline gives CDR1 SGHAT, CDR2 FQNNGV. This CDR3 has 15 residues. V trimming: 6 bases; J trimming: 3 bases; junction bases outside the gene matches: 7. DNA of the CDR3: TGTGCCAGCAGTCGACAGGGTTCCCACACCGGGGAGCTGTTTTTT. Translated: CASSRQGSHTGELFF. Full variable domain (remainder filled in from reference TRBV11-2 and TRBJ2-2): EAGVAQSPRYKIIEKRQSVAFWCNPISGHATLYWYQQILGQGPKLLIQFQNNGVVDDSQLPKDRFSAERLKGVDSTLKIQPAKLEDSAVYLCASSRQGSHTGELFFGEGSRLTVL.

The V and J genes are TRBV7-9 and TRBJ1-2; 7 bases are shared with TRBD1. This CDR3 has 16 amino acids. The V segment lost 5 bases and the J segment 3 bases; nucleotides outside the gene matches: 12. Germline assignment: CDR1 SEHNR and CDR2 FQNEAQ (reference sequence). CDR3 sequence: CASSPYRGQDDYGYTF. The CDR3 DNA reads TGTGCCAGCAGCCCATACAGAGGACAGGACGACTATGGCTACACCTTC.

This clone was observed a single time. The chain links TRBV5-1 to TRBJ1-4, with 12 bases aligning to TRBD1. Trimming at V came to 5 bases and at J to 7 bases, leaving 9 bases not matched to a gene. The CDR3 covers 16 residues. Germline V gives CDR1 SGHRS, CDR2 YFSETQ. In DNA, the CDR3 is TGCGCCAGCAGTCCCGGGACAGGGGGCGGTGGTGAAAAACTGTTTTTT. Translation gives CASSPGTGGGGEKLFF.

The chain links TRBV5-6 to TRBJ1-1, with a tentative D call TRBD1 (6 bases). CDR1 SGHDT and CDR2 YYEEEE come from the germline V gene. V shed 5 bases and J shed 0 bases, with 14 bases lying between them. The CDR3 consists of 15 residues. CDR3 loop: CASSPLGGMNTEAFF. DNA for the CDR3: TGTGCCAGCAGTCCATTAGGGGGTATGAACACTGAAGCTTTCTTT. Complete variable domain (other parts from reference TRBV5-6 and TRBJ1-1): DAGVTQSPTHLIKTRGQQVTLRCSPKSGHDTVSWYQQALGQGPQFIFQYYEEEERQRGNFPDRFSGHQFPNYSSELNVNALLLGDSALYLCASSPLGGMNTEAFFGQGTRLTVV.

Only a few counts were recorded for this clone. CDR3 in amino acids: CASSLARTSGRITSYEQYF. CDR3 nucleotide sequence: TGTGCCAGCAGTTTAGCCCGGACTAGCGGGAGGATAACGTCCTACGAGCAGTACTTC. V usage is TRBV28 and J usage is TRBJ2-7; 14 bases align to TRBD2. The CDR3 has 19 residues. V lost 2 bases and J lost 1; bases outside the gene matches: 10. Germline CDR1 reads MDHEN; CDR2 reads SYDVKM.

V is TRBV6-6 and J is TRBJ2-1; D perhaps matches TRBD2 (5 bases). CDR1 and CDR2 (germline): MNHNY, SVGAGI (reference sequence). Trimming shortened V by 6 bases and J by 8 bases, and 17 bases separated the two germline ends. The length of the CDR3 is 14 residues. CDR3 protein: CASRDPPRVHEQFF. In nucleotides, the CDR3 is TGTGCCAGCAGGGACCCACCGAGGGTTCATGAGCAGTTCTTC.

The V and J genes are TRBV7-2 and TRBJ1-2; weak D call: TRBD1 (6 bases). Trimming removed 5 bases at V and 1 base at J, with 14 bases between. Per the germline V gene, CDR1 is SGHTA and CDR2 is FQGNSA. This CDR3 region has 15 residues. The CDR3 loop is CASSKPPGDNYGYTF. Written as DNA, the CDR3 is TGTGCCAGCAGCAAACCCCCAGGGGATAACTATGGCTACACCTTC.

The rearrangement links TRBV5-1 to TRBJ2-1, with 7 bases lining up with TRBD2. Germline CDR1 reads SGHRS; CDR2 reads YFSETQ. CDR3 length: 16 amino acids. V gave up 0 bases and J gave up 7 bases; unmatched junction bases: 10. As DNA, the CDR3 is TGCGCCAGCAGCTTGGCCGCTAGCGGCGCCGGAAATGAGCAGTTCTTC. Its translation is CASSLAASGAGNEQFF. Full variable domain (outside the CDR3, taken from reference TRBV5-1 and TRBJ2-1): KAGVTQTPRYLIKTRGQQVTLSCSPISGHRSVSWYQQTPGQGLQFLFEYFSETQRNKGNFPGRFSGRQFSNSRSEMNVSTLELGDSALYLCASSLAASGAGNEQFFGPGTRLTVL.

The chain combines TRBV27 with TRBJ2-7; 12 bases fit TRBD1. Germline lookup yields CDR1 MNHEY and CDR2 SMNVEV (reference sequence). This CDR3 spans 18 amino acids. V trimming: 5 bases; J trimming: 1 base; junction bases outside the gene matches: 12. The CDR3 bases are TGTGCCAGCAGTATAACCGGGACAGGGGGCGGGGTGTCCTACGAGCAGTACTTC. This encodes CASSITGTGGGVSYEQYF.

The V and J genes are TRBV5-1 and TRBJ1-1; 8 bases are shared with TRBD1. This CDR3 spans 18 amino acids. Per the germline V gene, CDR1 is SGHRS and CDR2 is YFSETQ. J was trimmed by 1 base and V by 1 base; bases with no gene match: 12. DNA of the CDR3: TGCGCCAGCAGCTTGACAACAGGGGGATTCTTTGGGAACACTGAAGCTTTCTTT. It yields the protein CASSLTTGGFFGNTEAFF.

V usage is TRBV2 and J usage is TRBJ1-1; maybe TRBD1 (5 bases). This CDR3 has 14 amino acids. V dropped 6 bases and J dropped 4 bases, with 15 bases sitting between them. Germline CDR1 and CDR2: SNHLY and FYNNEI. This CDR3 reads CASRGDGGATEAFF. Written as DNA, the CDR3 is TGTGCCAGCAGGGGGGACGGAGGGGCCACTGAAGCTTTCTTT.

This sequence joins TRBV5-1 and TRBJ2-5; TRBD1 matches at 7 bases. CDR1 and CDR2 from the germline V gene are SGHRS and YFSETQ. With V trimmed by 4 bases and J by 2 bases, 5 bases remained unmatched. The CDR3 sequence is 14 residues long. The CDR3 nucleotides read TGCGCCAGCAGCCTCGGACAGGTACAAGAGACCCAGTACTTC. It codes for CASSLGQVQETQYF.

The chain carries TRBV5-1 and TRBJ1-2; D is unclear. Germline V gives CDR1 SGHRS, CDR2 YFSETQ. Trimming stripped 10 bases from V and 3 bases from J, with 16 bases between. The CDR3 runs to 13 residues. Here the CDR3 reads CASGPEGDYGYTF. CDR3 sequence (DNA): TGCGCCTCAGGACCGGAGGGAGACTATGGCTACACCTTC.

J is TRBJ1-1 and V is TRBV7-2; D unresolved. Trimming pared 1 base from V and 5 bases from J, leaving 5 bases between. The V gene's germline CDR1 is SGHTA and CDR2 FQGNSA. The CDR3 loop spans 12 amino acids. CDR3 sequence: CASSLGATEAFF. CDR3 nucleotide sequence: TGTGCCAGCAGCTTAGGGGCTACTGAAGCTTTCTTT.

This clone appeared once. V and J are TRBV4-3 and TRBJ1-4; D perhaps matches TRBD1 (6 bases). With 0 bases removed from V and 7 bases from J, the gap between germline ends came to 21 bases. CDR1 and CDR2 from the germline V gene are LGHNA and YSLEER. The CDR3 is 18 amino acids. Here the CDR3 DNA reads TGCGCCAGCAGCCAAGATTTCCCTGGGGGGGGGCGGATTGAAAAACTGTTTTTT. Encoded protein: CASSQDFPGGGRIEKLFF.

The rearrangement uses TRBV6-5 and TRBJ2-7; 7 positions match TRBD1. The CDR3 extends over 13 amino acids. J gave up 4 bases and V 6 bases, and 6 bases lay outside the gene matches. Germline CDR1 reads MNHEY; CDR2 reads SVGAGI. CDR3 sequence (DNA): TGTGCCAGCAGGGACAGGTCAGGGTACGAGCAGTACTTC. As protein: CASRDRSGYEQYF.

CDR3 protein: CASSSRRDSYEQYF. CDR3 coding DNA: TGTGCCAGTAGTAGTCGTCGGGACTCCTACGAGCAGTACTTC. The gene calls are TRBV19 and TRBJ2-7, with D possibly TRBD2 on 5 matching bases. V was pared by 4 bases and J by 0 bases, with 10 bases between. Germline CDR1 and CDR2: LNHDA and SQIVND (reference sequence). The CDR3 totals 14 residues.

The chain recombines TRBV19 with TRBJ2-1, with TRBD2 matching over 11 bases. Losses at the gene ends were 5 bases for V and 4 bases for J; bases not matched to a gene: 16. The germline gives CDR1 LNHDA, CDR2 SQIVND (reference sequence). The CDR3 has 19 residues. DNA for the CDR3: TGTGCCAGTAGTCTACAATACAGAGGGACTAGCGGAAGGTACAATGAGCAGTTCTTC. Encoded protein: CASSLQYRGTSGRYNEQFF.